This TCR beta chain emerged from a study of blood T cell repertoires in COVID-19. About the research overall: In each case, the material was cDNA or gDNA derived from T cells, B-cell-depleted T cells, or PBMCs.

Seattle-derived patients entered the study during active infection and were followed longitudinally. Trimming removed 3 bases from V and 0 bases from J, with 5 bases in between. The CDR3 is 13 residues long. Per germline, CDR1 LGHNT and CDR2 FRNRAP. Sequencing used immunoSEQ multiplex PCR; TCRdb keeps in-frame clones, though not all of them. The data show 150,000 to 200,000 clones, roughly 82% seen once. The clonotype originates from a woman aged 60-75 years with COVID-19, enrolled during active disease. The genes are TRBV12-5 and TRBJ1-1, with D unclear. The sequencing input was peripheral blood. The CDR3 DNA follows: TGTGCTAGTGGTTTAGAGATGAACACTGAAGCTTTCTTT. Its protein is CASGLEMNTEAFF.